This passage covers 22 T cell receptor beta chains from one sample sequenced in a study of T cell changes during pregnancy in multiple sclerosis. The method was immunoSEQ multiplex PCR; TCRdb's version includes in-frame clones alone and lacks a portion of them. This repertoire shows about 69,000 clones, 80% to 95% found once; its top ten account for around 2%. The sample was peripheral blood, taken in the third trimester of pregnancy. These receptors were obtained from a female donor in good health, enrolled as a control in a pregnancy study.

The chain recombines TRBV30 with TRBJ1-1, with D possibly TRBD1 on 6 matching bases. CDR3 length: 15 amino acids. The germline V gene encodes CDR1 GTSNPN and CDR2 SVGIG (reference sequence). Trimming cost V 3 bases and J 4 bases, with 18 bases left between them. The CDR3 loop is CAWSRALGGGTEAFF. The CDR3 DNA follows: TGTGCCTGGAGCAGAGCCCTTGGGGGCGGCACTGAAGCTTTCTTT.

The V and J genes are TRBV2 and TRBJ1-4; D might be TRBD1 (5 bases). V shed 4 bases and J shed 5 bases, with 11 bases lying between them. The CDR3 contains 14 residues. The germline V gene has CDR1 SNHLY and CDR2 FYNNEI. DNA of the CDR3: TGTGCCAGCAGTGTTCAGGGAACCAATGAAAAACTGTTTTTT. It encodes CASSVQGTNEKLFF.

The chain combines TRBV7-6 with TRBJ1-2; TRBD1 is a possible D gene (6 bases). Germline lookup yields CDR1 SGHVS and CDR2 FNYEAQ. The CDR3 has 15 amino acids. V dropped 1 base and J dropped 2 bases, with 11 bases sitting between them. The DNA for the CDR3 is TGTGCCAGCAGCTTAGGTCGGGGGGCGAACTATGGCTACACCTTC. Translation: CASSLGRGANYGYTF.

The chain combines TRBV2 with TRBJ2-7; D may be TRBD1 (5 bases). The V and J ends lost 2 bases and 0 bases respectively, with 29 bases between them. The germline gives CDR1 SNHLY, CDR2 FYNNEI. The CDR3 totals 21 residues. In DNA form, the CDR3 reads TGTGCCAGCAGTGAATCGTGTCCCCAGGGCCCCTTCTACCCGAGCTCCTACGAGCAGTACTTC. Amino acids: CASSESCPQGPFYPSSYEQYF.

The V and J genes are TRBV2 and TRBJ1-4; 8 positions agree with TRBD1. The germline V gene has CDR1 SNHLY and CDR2 FYNNEI. V was pared by 6 bases and J by 10 bases, with 4 bases of the junction left unmatched. The CDR3 is 12 residues long. The CDR3 DNA reads as TGTGCCAGCAGGCCCACAGGGGGAAAACTGTTTTTT. Translating gives CASRPTGGKLFF.

In its sample, this clone was seen once. The rearrangement uses TRBV6-1 and TRBJ2-5, with 16 bases that match TRBD2. After removal of 4 bases from V and 4 bases from J, the junction contained 9 bases not matched to a gene. This CDR3 has 18 amino acids. Germline V CDR1 and CDR2: MNHNS, SASEGT. CDR3 in DNA: TGTGCCAGCAGTGCTTTTCCGGGACTAGCGGGAGGGCGAGAGACCCAGTACTTC. Translated: CASSAFPGLAGGRETQYF.

The V gene is TRBV6-6, the J gene TRBJ2-7; 8 bases agree with TRBD2. With 2 bases clipped from V and 1 base from J, the junction kept 4 bases outside the gene matches. Germline loops: CDR1 MNHNY, CDR2 SVGAGI (reference sequence). The CDR3 length is 15 residues. The CDR3 DNA reads TGTGCCAGCAGTTACCCCCGGGAGGGATCCTACGAGCAGTACTTC. Translation gives CASSYPREGSYEQYF.

This chain links TRBV4-1 with TRBJ2-2; D is uncertain. CDR3 length: 13 amino acids. The germline gives CDR1 MGHRA, CDR2 YSYEKL. The germline V and J ends were trimmed by 1 base and 6 bases, with 6 bases remaining between them. CDR3: CASSQGLSGELFF. The CDR3 DNA follows: TGCGCCAGCAGCCAAGGGCTGTCCGGGGAGCTGTTTTTT.

V and J are TRBV7-2 and TRBJ2-3; 9 bases align to TRBD2. The junction had 5 bases not matched to a gene; V was cut back by 1 base and J by 6 bases. The CDR3 runs 15 residues. CDR1 and CDR2 (germline): SGHTA, FQGNSA. The chain's CDR3 is CASSLDLAGIDTQYF. CDR3 coding DNA: TGTGCCAGCAGCTTAGACCTAGCGGGAATTGATACGCAGTATTTT.

The rearrangement links TRBV18 to TRBJ2-1; TRBD2 agrees at 9 bases. V gave up 3 bases and J gave up 3 bases; unmatched junction bases: 3. Germline loops: CDR1 KGHSH, CDR2 LQKENI. CDR3 length: 15 residues. This chain's CDR3 is CASSPSGRSYNEQFF. Here the CDR3 DNA reads TGTGCCAGCTCACCCAGCGGGAGGAGCTACAATGAGCAGTTCTTC.

V usage is TRBV5-5 and J usage is TRBJ2-1, with 11 bases fitting TRBD2. Germline CDR1 SGHKS, CDR2 YYEKEE (reference sequence). This CDR3 has 15 residues. V gave up 0 bases and J gave up 12 bases; unmatched junction bases: 8. The CDR3 DNA reads TGTGCCAGCAGCTTGGAGGCTAGCGGGAGGAGAGGGCAGTTCTTC. Translated: CASSLEASGRRGQFF. Full variable domain (outside the CDR3, taken from reference TRBV5-5 and TRBJ2-1): DAGVTQSPTHLIKTRGQQVTLRCSPISGHKSVSWYQQVLGQGPQFIFQYYEKEERGRGNFPDRFSARQFPNYSSELNVNALLLGDSALYLCASSLEASGRRGQFFGPGTRLTVL.

This clone appeared a few times. The chain combines TRBV6-6 with TRBJ1-2; 10 bases align to TRBD1. V was pared by 7 bases and J by 6 bases, with 8 bases of the junction left unmatched. Germline V gene data show CDR1 as MNHNY and CDR2 as SVGAGI (reference sequence). The CDR3 has 14 residues. CDR3 loop: CASIRPGQGNGYTF. CDR3 coding DNA: TGTGCCAGCATCCGGCCGGGACAGGGGAATGGCTACACCTTC.

V is TRBV28 and J is TRBJ2-1; TRBD2 agrees at 14 bases. From germline, CDR1 is MDHEN and CDR2 SYDVKM. V was clipped by 8 bases and J by 1 base; unmatched bases: 4. The CDR3 spans 16 residues. The CDR3 loop reads CASGTSGRGSYNEQFF. CDR3 in DNA: TGTGCCAGCGGGACTAGCGGGAGAGGTTCCTACAATGAGCAGTTCTTC.

This chain links TRBV18 with TRBJ2-7, with 12 bases identical to TRBD1. In germline, CDR1 is KGHSH, CDR2 LQKENI. V gave up 6 bases and J gave up 5 bases; unmatched junction bases: 11. This CDR3 region has 16 residues. The CDR3 reads CASSSRGDRGRHEQYF. The CDR3 nucleotides are TGTGCCAGCTCGTCACGAGGGGACAGGGGGCGCCACGAGCAGTACTTC.

This sequence joins TRBV7-2 and TRBJ2-3; D may be TRBD1 (5 bases). This CDR3 spans 14 amino acids. V lost 3 bases and J 4 bases, leaving 11 bases between the germline ends. CDR1 is SGHTA, CDR2 FQGNSA, per germline. The CDR3 coding sequence is TGTGCCAGCAGCTTTCAGGGCTCCGCAGATACGCAGTATTTT. Amino acids: CASSFQGSADTQYF.

The genes are TRBV27 and TRBJ1-2, with D perhaps TRBD1 (6 bases). Trimming removed 3 bases at V and 8 bases at J, with 13 bases between. This CDR3 is 13 amino acids long. Germline V lookup: CDR1 MNHEY, CDR2 SMNVEV (reference sequence). The CDR3 region is CASSFRGARGYTF. As DNA, the CDR3 is TGTGCCAGCAGTTTTCGGGGGGCGCGAGGCTACACCTTC.

This chain links TRBV7-6 with TRBJ2-3; 10 nucleotides line up with TRBD2. Germline values: CDR1 SGHVS, CDR2 FNYEAQ. The V segment lost 3 bases and the J segment 6 bases; nucleotides outside the gene matches: 12. The CDR3 runs to 17 residues. The CDR3, as DNA: TGTGCCAGCAGCTTTTTCACTAGCGGGGTCCCTGCGGATACGCAGTATTTT. It specifies CASSFFTSGVPADTQYF.

This clone was seen a few times. The DNA for the CDR3 is TGTGCCAGCACCGCAGGGGGCTACGATGGCTACACCTTC. This translates into CASTAGGYDGYTF. The chain combines TRBV4-2 with TRBJ1-2; 8 nucleotides match TRBD1. The CDR3 is 13 residues long. V was pared by 7 bases and J by 6 bases, with 7 bases of the junction left unmatched. The germline CDR1 and CDR2 sequences are LGHNA and YNFKEQ.

The J gene is TRBJ1-5, the V gene TRBV18, with D possibly TRBD1 on 5 matching bases. CDR1 and CDR2 (germline): KGHSH, LQKENI. V lost 3 bases, J lost 4 bases, and 7 bases lay in between. The CDR3 covers 13 residues. Here the CDR3 DNA reads TGTGCCAGCTCACCTGCAGGGAATCAGCCCCAGCATTTT. Its protein product is CASSPAGNQPQHF.

V is TRBV14 and J is TRBJ2-3; the D gene is possibly TRBD1 (6 bases). V gave up 3 bases and J gave up 8 bases, with 12 bases separating them. The germline CDR1 and CDR2 sequences are SGHDN and FVKESK. The CDR3 is made up of 13 amino acids. The CDR3 is CASSQGPRGTQYF. As DNA, the CDR3 is TGTGCCAGCAGCCAGGGCCCCAGGGGTACGCAGTATTTT.

CDR3 in DNA: TGTGCCAGCAGTTTTGGGGAAGCGGGAGCCTACAATGAGCAGTTCTTC. It specifies CASSFGEAGAYNEQFF. This chain uses TRBV27 with TRBJ2-1, with 8 bases that match TRBD2. V dropped 3 bases and J dropped 2; count of bases not matched to a gene: 6. This CDR3 region has 16 residues. Germline lookup yields CDR1 MNHEY and CDR2 SMNVEV (reference sequence).

V is TRBV10-1 and J is TRBJ2-7, with D possibly being TRBD1 (6 bases). CDR1 and CDR2 (germline): WNHNN, SYGVQD (reference sequence). V lost 7 bases, J lost 7 bases, and 14 bases lay in between. The CDR3 consists of 12 residues. Here the CDR3 reads CASMGASGEQYF. CDR3 bases: TGCGCCAGCATGGGGGCCTCTGGGGAGCAGTACTTC.